These 12 T cell receptor beta chains share one sample of origin, sequenced in a study of HIV-infected patients and healthy controls. One entry per CDR3 protein results from TCRdb running MiXCR on the 5' RACE reads. The table shows tens of thousands of distinct CDR3 sequences, with about 15% occurring only once. The specimen was CD4+ T cells from blood. The receptor set was obtained from a human donor in good health.

This clonotype was counted a few times. The chain has TRBV12-3 or TRBV12-4 and TRBJ1-5, with unresolved D. There are 15 residues in the CDR3. V lost 7 bases, J lost 3 bases, and 16 bases lay in between. In DNA form, the CDR3 reads TGTGCCAGCAACTCCGTGGGAGGGATCAATCAGCCCCAGCATTTT. Its translation is CASNSVGGINQPQHF.

V is TRBV27 and J is TRBJ2-7; 9 bases fit TRBD2. This CDR3 has 12 amino acids. Germline CDR1 reads MNHEY; CDR2 reads SMNVEV (reference sequence). V dropped 3 bases and J dropped 6; count of bases not matched to a gene: 0. The CDR3 nucleotides are TGTGCCAGCAGTTTGCGGGGGGGCGAGCAGTACTTC. Protein product: CASSLRGGEQYF.

This clonotype was detected many times. The chain employs TRBV5-1 and TRBJ1-1; tentatively, D is TRBD1 (5 bases). The germline V and J ends were trimmed by 4 bases and 3 bases, with 10 bases remaining between them. CDR1 is SGHRS, CDR2 YFSETQ, per germline. The CDR3 extends over 13 amino acids. This CDR3 reads CASSPRGDTEAFF. CDR3 nucleotide sequence: TGCGCCAGCAGCCCCAGAGGGGACACTGAAGCTTTCTTT.

The chain links TRBV7-8 to TRBJ2-5, with a possible D match to TRBD2 (6 bases). Germline V gene data show CDR1 as SGHVS and CDR2 as FQNEAQ. The CDR3 has 13 amino acids. Between the trimmed V and J ends, which lost 6 bases and 5 bases, there was a span of 13 bases. CDR3 sequence (DNA): TGTGCCAGCAGAATGGGGACTCAGGAGACCCAGTACTTC. Amino acid sequence: CASRMGTQETQYF.

A few counts support this clonotype. The rearrangement uses TRBV7-2 and TRBJ1-1; no clear D gene. Deletions cut 5 bases from V and 0 bases from J, with 7 bases between. Germline CDR1 reads SGHTA; CDR2 reads FQGNSA. The CDR3 sequence is 13 residues long. CDR3 region: CASSPYLNTEAFF. Written as DNA, the CDR3 is TGTGCCAGCAGCCCATATTTGAACACTGAAGCTTTCTTT.

The chain links TRBV5-6 to TRBJ1-4, with no clear D. The CDR3 loop spans 14 amino acids. Germline loops: CDR1 SGHDT, CDR2 YYEEEE. V lost 1 base and J lost 4, with 8 bases in between. The CDR3 DNA reads TGTGCCAGCAGCTTGTTCCGGGATAATGAAAAACTGTTTTTT. Translating gives CASSLFRDNEKLFF.

The chain couples TRBV6-6 to TRBJ2-3; 10 nucleotides agree with TRBD1. The CDR3 extends over 17 amino acids. Trimming removed 6 bases from V and 5 bases from J; junction bases left unmatched: 14. From germline, CDR1 is MNHNY and CDR2 SVGAGI (reference sequence). This CDR3 reads CASRPGYKDRGGDTQYF. For the CDR3, the DNA is TGTGCCAGCAGACCGGGTTATAAGGACAGGGGGGGAGATACGCAGTATTTT.

This clonotype turned up a few times. The CDR3 sequence is CASSQSGGYEQYF. DNA of the CDR3: TGTGCCAGCAGCCAAAGCGGGGGTTACGAGCAGTACTTC. The chain couples TRBV7-3 to TRBJ2-7; 8 nucleotides match TRBD2. The germline V gene has CDR1 SGHTA and CDR2 FQGTGA. The CDR3 totals 13 residues. J lost 4 bases, V lost 5 bases, and 4 bases had no gene match.

The genes are TRBV9 and TRBJ2-1; D may be TRBD1 (6 bases). Germline lookup yields CDR1 SGDLS and CDR2 YYNGEE. V was trimmed by 1 base and J by 9 bases, leaving 20 bases between them. CDR3 length: 16 amino acids. The CDR3 DNA is TGTGCCAGCAGCGTAAGGGGGTCCGGGCCAATACCTGAGCAGTTCTTC. Its protein is CASSVRGSGPIPEQFF.

This clonotype was seen a few times. The chain uses TRBV28 and TRBJ1-5; tentative D call: TRBD1 (6 bases). Trimming removed 6 bases at V and 0 bases at J, with 15 bases between. This CDR3 is built from 16 residues. Germline V gene lookup returns CDR1 MDHEN and CDR2 SYDVKM. CDR3 loop: CASRQGQPNSNQPQHF. In nucleotides, the CDR3 is TGTGCCAGCAGACAAGGACAGCCAAATAGCAATCAGCCCCAGCATTTT.

This clonotype was seen at least ten times. V and J are TRBV7-2 and TRBJ1-3; D is ambiguous. The germline V gene encodes CDR1 SGHTA and CDR2 FQGNSA. Trimming removed 0 bases at V and 0 bases at J, with 9 bases between. The CDR3 extends over 16 amino acids. The CDR3 spells CASSLAGIASGNTIYF. The CDR3 coding sequence is TGTGCCAGCAGCTTAGCAGGGATCGCCTCTGGAAACACCATATATTTT.

A few counts support this clonotype. J is TRBJ2-7 and V is TRBV5-4; a weak D match, TRBD1 (5 bases). The V end was cut by 4 bases, the J end by 0 bases, with 14 bases between. This CDR3 comprises 15 residues. CDR1 and CDR2 from the germline V gene are SGHNT and YYREEE (reference sequence). This CDR3 is CASSPWGGNSYEQYF. The CDR3 DNA reads TGTGCCAGCAGCCCCTGGGGCGGTAACTCCTACGAGCAGTACTTC.